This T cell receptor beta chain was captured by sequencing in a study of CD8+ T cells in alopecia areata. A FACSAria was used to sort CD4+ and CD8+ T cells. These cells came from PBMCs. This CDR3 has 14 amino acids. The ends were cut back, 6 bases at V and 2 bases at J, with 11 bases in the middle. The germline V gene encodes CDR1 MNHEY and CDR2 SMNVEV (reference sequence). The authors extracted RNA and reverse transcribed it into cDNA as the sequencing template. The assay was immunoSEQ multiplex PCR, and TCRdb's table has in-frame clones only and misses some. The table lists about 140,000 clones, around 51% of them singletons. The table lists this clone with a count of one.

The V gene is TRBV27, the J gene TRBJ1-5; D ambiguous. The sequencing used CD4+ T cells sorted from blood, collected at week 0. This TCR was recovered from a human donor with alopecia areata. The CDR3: CASRGYSGNQPQHF. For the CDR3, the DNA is TGTGCCAGCAGAGGATATAGCGGCAATCAGCCCCAGCATTTT.